The rows below give T cell receptor beta chains drawn from one sample of a study of cytomegalovirus exposure and HLA in healthy donors. Repertoires were generated with immunoSEQ multiplex PCR, while TCRdb's copy carries only in-frame clones and drops some. The sample carries around 45,000 clones, roughly 51% recorded once. Specimen: PBMCs. The receptors were sampled from a man in his sixties in good health and CMV-seronegative. The CDR3 runs from the conserved cysteine through the conserved F or W. D genes are given only for firm matches. Part of the rows lack a size; the others show once, few, many or a class for expanded clones.

J: TRBJ1-2; size: -; D: -; V: TRBV10-3; DNA: TGTGCCATCAGTGAGTCGGACAGCTATAACTATGGCTACACCTTC; CDR3: CAISESDSYNYGYTF
J: TRBJ2-1; size: few; D: TRBD2; V: TRBV2; DNA: TGTGCCAGCAATTCCGGACTAGCGGTAAATGAGCAGTTCTTC; CDR3: CASNSGLAVNEQFF
J: TRBJ1-2; size: -; D: -; V: TRBV6-1; DNA: TGTGCCAGCAGTGAACAGGGCTATGGCTACACCTTC; CDR3: CASSEQGYGYTF
J: TRBJ1-1; size: few; D: TRBD1; V: TRBV30; DNA: TGTGCCTGGAGTGGCAGGGGGACGTGGTATGCTTTCTTT; CDR3: CAWSGRGTWYAFF
J: TRBJ2-1; size: -; D: TRBD2; V: TRBV7-2; DNA: TGTGCCAGCAGCCGGGGGGGTTACAATGAGCAGTTCTTC; CDR3: CASSRGGYNEQFF
J: TRBJ1-1; size: few; D: TRBD1; V: TRBV5-4; DNA: TGTGCCAGCAGCTTGGCACATGGGAAGACAGGGGGCTGGGACACTGAAGCTTTCTTT; CDR3: CASSLAHGKTGGWDTEAFF
J: TRBJ1-1; size: once; D: -; V: TRBV6-5; DNA: TGTGCCAGCAGTTCTGACAGGCCCCATACTGAAGCTTTCTTT; CDR3: CASSSDRPHTEAFF
J: TRBJ2-5; size: -; D: -; V: TRBV19; DNA: TGTGCCAGTTCGACAGCCTGGGAGACCCAGTACTTC; CDR3: CASSTAWETQYF
J: TRBJ2-1; size: medium-sized; D: TRBD2; V: TRBV10-3; DNA: TGTGCCATCAGTGAGTCGAGACTAGCATCGACTGAGCAGTTCTTC; CDR3: CAISESRLASTEQFF
J: TRBJ1-2; size: -; D: -; V: TRBV30; DNA: TGTGCCTGGAGACAGGGCTATTATGGCTACACCTTC; CDR3: CAWRQGYYGYTF
J: TRBJ2-3; size: few; D: TRBD2; V: TRBV29-1; DNA: TGCAGCGTTGAAGCTGCGGGGGGCAGGGCTAAGGGAGATACGCAGTATTTT; CDR3: CSVEAAGGRAKGDTQYF
J: TRBJ1-2; size: -; D: -; V: TRBV5-1; DNA: TGCGCCAGCAACGAAGGAAGGACAGAGTATGGCTACACCTTC; CDR3: CASNEGRTEYGYTF
J: TRBJ2-7; size: -; D: TRBD2; V: TRBV4-2; DNA: TGTGCCAGCAGCGACTTTGGAGCGGGAGGGCCCGGCGAGCAGTACTTC; CDR3: CASSDFGAGGPGEQYF
J: TRBJ2-2; size: -; D: -; V: TRBV28; DNA: TGTGCCAGCAGTTCGGGACTGAGCACCGGGGAGCTGTTTTTT; CDR3: CASSSGLSTGELFF
J: TRBJ1-1; size: -; D: -; V: TRBV5-1; DNA: TGCGCCAGCAGTCGGGCAGGGCAGAACACTGAAGCTTTCTTT; CDR3: CASSRAGQNTEAFF
J: TRBJ1-1; size: few; D: -; V: TRBV6-5; DNA: TGTGCCAGCAGTTACAATACGGGCACTGAAGCTTTCTTT; CDR3: CASSYNTGTEAFF
J: TRBJ2-1; size: -; D: TRBD1; V: TRBV7-2; DNA: TGTGCCAGCAGCTCGGAGACAGGGAGCAATGAGCAGTTCTTC; CDR3: CASSSETGSNEQFF
J: TRBJ1-6; size: -; D: TRBD1; V: TRBV30; DNA: TGTGCCTGGAGGATTTCACGACAGGGGGGATATTCTAATTCACCCCTCCACTTT; CDR3: CAWRISRQGGYSNSPLHF
J: TRBJ1-2; size: medium-sized; D: -; V: TRBV6-1; DNA: TGTGCCAGCAGAGCGAACATAGATATTAACTATGGCTACACCTTC; CDR3: CASRANIDINYGYTF
J: TRBJ2-3; size: few; D: TRBD2; V: TRBV29-1; DNA: TGCAGCGTTGGGGGGGAGGGGCGTACGCAGTATTTT; CDR3: CSVGGEGRTQYF
J: TRBJ2-2; size: few; D: -; V: TRBV7-2; DNA: TGTGCCAGCAGCTGGAGGCCGGGAACCGGGGAGCTGTTTTTT; CDR3: CASSWRPGTGELFF
J: TRBJ2-5; size: once; D: TRBD2; V: TRBV19; DNA: TGTGCCAGTAGTACAGGACTAGCGGGAGTTGAGACCCAGTACTTC; CDR3: CASSTGLAGVETQYF
J: TRBJ1-2; size: few; D: TRBD1; V: TRBV5-6; DNA: TGTGCCAGCAGCCAACAGGGGGAAGGGTATGGCTACACCTTC; CDR3: CASSQQGEGYGYTF
J: TRBJ1-1; size: -; D: -; V: TRBV30; DNA: TGTGCCTGGGGTTACAGGGAGATGAACACTGAAGCTTTCTTT; CDR3: CAWGYREMNTEAFF
J: TRBJ2-4; size: -; D: -; V: TRBV5-4; DNA: TGTGCCAGCAGCCCACGAGAGGCCAAAAACATTCAGTACTTC; CDR3: CASSPREAKNIQYF
J: TRBJ2-5; size: -; D: TRBD1; V: TRBV29-1; DNA: TGCAGCCCGACAGGGCCTGGCGAGACCCAGTACTTC; CDR3: CSPTGPGETQYF
J: TRBJ2-6; size: -; D: -; V: TRBV27; DNA: TGTGCCAGCACCTCGGGAAACTCTGGGGCCAACGTCCTGACTTTC; CDR3: CASTSGNSGANVLTF
J: TRBJ2-2; size: -; D: -; V: TRBV18; DNA: TGTGCCAGCCCGCGCAACAGGGATGGCGGGGAGCTGTTTTTT; CDR3: CASPRNRDGGELFF
J: TRBJ2-5; size: -; D: -; V: TRBV7-2; DNA: TGTGCCAGCAGCCCCCGGGAGACCCAGTACTTC; CDR3: CASSPRETQYF
J: TRBJ1-1; size: -; D: -; V: TRBV28; DNA: TGTGCCAGCAGTCTAAGACAGCTTAGGACTTTCTTT; CDR3: CASSLRQLRTFF
J: TRBJ1-5; size: few; D: -; V: TRBV2; DNA: TGTGCCAGCCAGTACGGGGGCAATCAGCCCCAGCATTTT; CDR3: CASQYGGNQPQHF
J: TRBJ2-7; size: few; D: -; V: TRBV29-1; DNA: TGCAGCGTTGAAGATTCCGGCGGGCAGTACTTC; CDR3: CSVEDSGGQYF
J: TRBJ2-2; size: -; D: TRBD1; V: TRBV2; DNA: TGTGCCAGCAGTGCAGAACAGGGGCCCACCGGGGAGCTGTTTTTT; CDR3: CASSAEQGPTGELFF
J: TRBJ1-5; size: -; D: TRBD1; V: TRBV28; DNA: TGTGCCAGCAGATCCGGGACAGCTTATAGCAATCAGCCCCAGCATTTT; CDR3: CASRSGTAYSNQPQHF
J: TRBJ2-7; size: -; D: TRBD1; V: TRBV7-2; DNA: TGTGCCAGCAGCTACCTACAGGGGAACGAGCAGTACTTC; CDR3: CASSYLQGNEQYF
J: TRBJ2-1; size: -; D: TRBD2; V: TRBV30; DNA: TGTGCCTGGGTGGGGACTAGCGGGAGCGGGGGCTACAATGAGCAGTTCTTC; CDR3: CAWVGTSGSGGYNEQFF
J: TRBJ2-1; size: -; D: TRBD1; V: TRBV19; DNA: TGTGCCAGTAGGAACAGGGGCAGCCCCTACAATGAGCAGTTCTTC; CDR3: CASRNRGSPYNEQFF
J: TRBJ1-3; size: -; D: -; V: TRBV6-1; DNA: TGTGCCCTCATGGGGGGGACCGACTCTGGAAACACCATATATTTT; CDR3: CALMGGTDSGNTIYF
J: TRBJ1-2; size: -; D: TRBD1; V: TRBV6-5; DNA: TGTGCCAGCAGTGGACAGGGGGCGCGAGGCTACACCTTC; CDR3: CASSGQGARGYTF
J: TRBJ1-4; size: -; D: -; V: TRBV29-1; DNA: TGCAGCGTTGTAGTTTCCAGGGCCCAAAGTACAACTAATGAAAAACTGTTTTTT; CDR3: CSVVVSRAQSTTNEKLFF
J: TRBJ2-2; size: few; D: -; V: TRBV7-6; DNA: TGTGCCAGCAGCCGCGACGTGGGGCGGAACACCGGGGAGCTGTTTTTT; CDR3: CASSRDVGRNTGELFF
J: TRBJ1-1; size: few; D: TRBD1; V: TRBV5-6; DNA: TGTGCCAGCAGCACGGGACAGACCCTAGAAGCTTTCTTT; CDR3: CASSTGQTLEAFF
J: TRBJ1-4; size: -; D: TRBD1; V: TRBV18; DNA: TGTGCCAGCTCACCGTCGACAGGGATAGATGAAAAACTGTTTTTT; CDR3: CASSPSTGIDEKLFF
J: TRBJ1-4; size: many; D: -; V: TRBV30; DNA: TGTGCCTGGAGTGTAGGGAGAACTAATGAAAAACTGTTTTTT; CDR3: CAWSVGRTNEKLFF
J: TRBJ2-1; size: -; D: TRBD1; V: TRBV6-1; DNA: TGTGCCAGCAGTGAAGAGGGACAGGCCTACAATGAGCAGTTCTTC; CDR3: CASSEEGQAYNEQFF
J: TRBJ2-1; size: -; D: TRBD2; V: TRBV6-4; DNA: TGTGCCAGCAGCCCTAATAGCGGGAGTATAGATGAGCAGTTCTTC; CDR3: CASSPNSGSIDEQFF
J: TRBJ1-4; size: once; D: -; V: TRBV6-5; DNA: TGTGCCAGCAGTAGTCTGACAGCTAATGAAAAACTGTTTTTT; CDR3: CASSSLTANEKLFF
J: TRBJ1-2; size: -; D: -; V: TRBV19; DNA: TGTGCCAGTAGCCCCCGGCTCAGGAGGGCCCAGCACAATAACTATGGCTACACCTTC; CDR3: CASSPRLRRAQHNNYGYTF
J: TRBJ1-5; size: -; D: TRBD1; V: TRBV2; DNA: TGTGCCAGCGGGTTAACAGGGGGCAATCAGCCCCAGCATTTT; CDR3: CASGLTGGNQPQHF
J: TRBJ2-3; size: -; D: -; V: TRBV21-1; DNA: TGTGCCAGCAGCCCGGACGGGGTCGGAGATACGCAGTATTTT; CDR3: CASSPDGVGDTQYF
J: TRBJ2-1; size: -; D: TRBD2; V: TRBV5-4; DNA: TGTGCCAGCAGCCCCACGACTAGCGGGAGGAGGGATGGGCAGTTCTTC; CDR3: CASSPTTSGRRDGQFF
J: TRBJ2-3; size: many; D: -; V: TRBV30; DNA: TGTGCCTGGACTAGGGGGGATACGCAGTATTTT; CDR3: CAWTRGDTQYF